This T cell receptor beta chain was identified in a study of Ad26.COV2.S vaccination and SARS-CoV-2 variants. At the level of the study: Recipients of Ad26.COV2.S got it intramuscularly, once or twice 56 days apart.

General study findings and limits: Spike-specific TCR breadth was greater in vaccine than placebo recipients. CD8+ and CD4+ T cells specific for spike reportedly responded with substantial breadth after vaccination. Researchers reported similar non-spike TCR breadth in vaccine and placebo recipients.

Treatment noted: about 20 received Ad26.COV2.S at low or high dose, single or two shots; about 5 received placebo; per-sample allocation not given. At day 63 after the first vaccine or placebo injection, samples were drawn. The germline V and J ends were trimmed by 5 bases and 6 bases, with 10 bases remaining between them. CDR1 is SGHTA and CDR2 is FQGNSA in the germline V gene. The CDR3 has 13 residues. Sequencing used immunoSEQ multiplex PCR; TCRdb keeps in-frame clones, though not all of them. The repertoire consists of some 320,000 clones, with around four fifths occurring once and the leading ten covering around 2%. This clone occurred once. Its target is not known.

The chain carries TRBV7-2 and TRBJ1-4, with D unresolved. Sequenced here: peripheral blood, sampled in a trial of Ad26.COV2.S vaccine versus placebo. This clonotype originated in a person between 18 and 59 years old who received the Ad26.COV2.S COVID-19 vaccine or a placebo. The CDR3 region is CASSPSHDEKLFF. CDR3 DNA sequence: TGTGCCAGCAGCCCCTCTCACGATGAAAAACTGTTTTTT. Based on the CDR3 plus reference TRBV7-2 and TRBJ1-4, the full variable domain is GAGVSQSPSNKVTEKGKDVELRCDPISGHTALYWYRQSLGQGLEFLIYFQGNSAPDKSGLPSDRFSAERTGGSVSTLTIQRTQQEDSAVYLCASSPSHDEKLFFGSGTQLSVL.